This paragraph reports one T cell receptor (beta chain). The data were taken from a study of blood T cell repertoires in COVID-19. The assay was immunoSEQ multiplex PCR, and TCRdb's table has in-frame clones only and misses some. The sample shows roughly 90,000 clones, 85% of them seen only once. Germline V gene sequence: CDR1 LNHDA, CDR2 SQIVND (reference sequence). The CDR3 runs to 18 residues. V lost 4 bases to trimming and J lost 6 bases; unmatched junction nucleotides: 16. Source material: peripheral blood. This chain connects TRBV19 to TRBJ2-3, with 10 nucleotides matching TRBD2. The receptor's source is a man older than 75 with acute or convalescent COVID-19. DNA for the CDR3: TGTGCCAGTAGTAGCCTAATGCCTAGCGGGAGAAACTGGGATACGCAGTATTTT. Protein product: CASSSLMPSGRNWDTQYF.